This passage covers 7 T cell receptor beta chains from one sample sequenced in a study of CXCR3-negative and CXCR3-positive naive CD8 T cells (dated by TCRdb to the late 2010s). Antigens for these TCRs are unknown. Points the paper makes about the study in general: TRB CDR3s from CXCR3-positive naive cells showed higher hydrophobicity (lower Kidera factor 4), lower energy, and higher strength and volume indices than CXCR3-negative naive cells.

For sequencing, a NextSeq 550 was employed. The Human TCR Profiling Kit (MiLaboratory) was used to make UMI-labeled 5' RACE TRB cDNA libraries. Following reprocessing of the reads by TCRdb, the data hold one row per CDR3 protein sequence and no DNA is available. The sample table includes some 99,000 distinct CDR3 sequences. The ten largest clones add up to 0.9% to 1.2% of the sample. The material sequenced was naive CXCR3+ CD8+ T cells from blood. The cell subset or site label, as the study defines it: CD45RO-CCR7+CD27+CD95- naive CD8+ T cells expressing CXCR3 (TNR3+). Receptors were obtained from a human donor in good health. Some clones in this sample may be carry-over from other donors' samples.

V and J are TRBV7-6 and TRBJ2-1; TCRdb calls TRBD2, which cannot be checked without DNA. The CDR3 is made up of 14 amino acids. Germline CDR1 reads SGHVS; CDR2 reads FNYEAQ. CDR3 residues: CASSLGGLAGDLFF.

The J gene is TRBJ2-1, the V gene TRBV2; TCRdb's D gene call, TRBD2, goes unchecked for lack of DNA. The CDR3 has 17 residues. Germline loops: CDR1 SNHLY, CDR2 FYNNEI. The CDR3 region is CASSPTLLAGGVNEQFF.

This chain joins TRBV19 and TRBJ1-5; the TRBD1 assignment by TCRdb is unverifiable without DNA. The CDR3 runs to 14 residues. Looked up from germline, CDR1 is LNHDA and CDR2 is SQIVND (reference sequence). The CDR3 sequence is CASRMTGGFQPQHF.

The chain uses TRBV20-1 and TRBJ1-1. Germline values: CDR1 DFQATT, CDR2 SNEGSKA (reference sequence). The CDR3 spans 13 residues. This CDR3 reads CSARDLGNTEAFF.

The CDR3 reads CASTLVAAMNTGELLF. The chain recombines TRBV6-6 with TRBJ2-2; TCRdb outputs TRBD2, but without DNA this stays unchecked. CDR1 is MNHNY, CDR2 SVGAGI, per germline (reference sequence). The length of the CDR3 is 16 residues.

The CDR3 reads CASRTPPVGQRKEKLFF. The chain recombines TRBV21-1 with TRBJ1-4; TCRdb returns TRBD1, unconfirmable since there is no DNA. TRBV21-1 is recorded as a pseudogene. This CDR3 is 17 amino acids long.

This chain connects TRBV5-1 to TRBJ2-7; as DNA is missing, the TRBD2 call by TCRdb cannot be tested. The CDR3 length is 14 residues. Germline CDR1 SGHRS, CDR2 YFSETQ. The CDR3: CASSFAAGAGEQYF.